Reported below is one T cell receptor beta chain. Antigen: not known. The CDR3 length is 12 residues. Germline CDR1 and CDR2: SQVTM and ANQGSEA. The V and J ends lost 7 bases and 2 bases, in that order; junction bases with no gene match: 4. The data were obtained in a study of identical twins. Each donor (without exception) was a healthy Caucasian. Overall study results and limits: The abundant beta clonotypes from cord blood had fewer insertions, and memory repertoires had none of this.

TCRdb analysed the 5' RACE reads with MiXCR anew, one entry per CDR3 protein. The table has roughly 1.6 million distinct CDR3 sequences, around a third seen once. The chain carries TRBV29-1 and TRBJ2-5, with 7 bases fitting TRBD1. Sequences were obtained from cord blood. This clonotype was sampled from a newborn girl in good health. CDR3 sequence (DNA): TGCAGCGCTGACAGGGCTCAAGAGACCCAGTACTTC. It specifies CSADRAQETQYF.